This TCR beta chain was profiled in a study of shared clonotypes between healthy human individuals. General study points: Only blood was sampled, and tissue TCR repertoires likely differ from blood ones.

In germline, CDR1 is MNHNY, CDR2 SVGAGI (reference sequence). V lost 4 bases and J lost 8; bases outside the gene matches: 9. The CDR3 covers 15 residues. This clone is a singleton in its sample. The antigen remains undetermined. For each subset, genomic DNA was distributed in equal portions over several immunoSEQ plates. Clones were read by immunoSEQ multiplex PCR, and TCRdb kept only the in-frame ones, dropping some. This table holds about 490,000 clones, 65% to 85% found once. This receptor was obtained from a woman aged 40-49 years in good health. Some clones in this sample may be carry-over from other donors' samples. The specimen sequenced was PBMCs. The V call is TRBV6-6, the J call TRBJ1-4; TRBD1 matches 8 bases. CDR3 sequence reads: CASSSHTGGNEKLFF. For the CDR3, the DNA is TGTGCCAGCAGTTCACACACAGGGGGGAACGAAAAACTGTTTTTT.